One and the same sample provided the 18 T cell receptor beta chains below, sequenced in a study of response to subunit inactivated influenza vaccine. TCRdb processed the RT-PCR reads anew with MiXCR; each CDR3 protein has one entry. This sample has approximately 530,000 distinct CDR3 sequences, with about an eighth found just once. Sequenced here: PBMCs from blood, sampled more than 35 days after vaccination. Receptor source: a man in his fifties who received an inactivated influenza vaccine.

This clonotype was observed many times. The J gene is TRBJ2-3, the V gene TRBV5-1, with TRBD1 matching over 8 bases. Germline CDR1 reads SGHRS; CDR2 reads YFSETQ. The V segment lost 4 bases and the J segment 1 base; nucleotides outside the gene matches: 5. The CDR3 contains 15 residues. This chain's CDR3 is CASSITGGRTDTQYF. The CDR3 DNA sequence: TGCGCCAGCAGCATAACAGGGGGTCGCACAGATACGCAGTATTTT.

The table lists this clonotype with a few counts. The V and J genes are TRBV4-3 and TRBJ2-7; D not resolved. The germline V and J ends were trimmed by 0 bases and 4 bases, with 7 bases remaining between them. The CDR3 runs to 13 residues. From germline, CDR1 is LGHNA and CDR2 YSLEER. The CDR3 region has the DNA TGCGCCAGCAGCCAAGAAATTTTATACGAGCAGTACTTC. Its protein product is CASSQEILYEQYF.

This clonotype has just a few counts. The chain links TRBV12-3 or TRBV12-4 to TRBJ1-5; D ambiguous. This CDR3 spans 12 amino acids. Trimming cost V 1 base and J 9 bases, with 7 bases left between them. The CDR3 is CASSLEYGPQHF. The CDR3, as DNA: TGTGCCAGCAGTTTAGAGTATGGGCCCCAGCATTTT.

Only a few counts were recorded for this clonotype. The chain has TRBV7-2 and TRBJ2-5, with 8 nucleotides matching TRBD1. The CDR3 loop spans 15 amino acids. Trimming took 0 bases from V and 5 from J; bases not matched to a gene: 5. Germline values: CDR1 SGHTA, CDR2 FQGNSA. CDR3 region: CASSLAQGAWETQYF. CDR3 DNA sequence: TGTGCCAGCAGCTTAGCGCAGGGGGCCTGGGAGACCCAGTACTTC.

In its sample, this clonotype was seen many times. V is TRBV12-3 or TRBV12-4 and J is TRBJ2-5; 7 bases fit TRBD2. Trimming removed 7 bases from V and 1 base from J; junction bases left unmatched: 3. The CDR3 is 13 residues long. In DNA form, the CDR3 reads TGTGCCAGCACTGGGACTACCCAAGAGACCCAGTACTTC. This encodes CASTGTTQETQYF.

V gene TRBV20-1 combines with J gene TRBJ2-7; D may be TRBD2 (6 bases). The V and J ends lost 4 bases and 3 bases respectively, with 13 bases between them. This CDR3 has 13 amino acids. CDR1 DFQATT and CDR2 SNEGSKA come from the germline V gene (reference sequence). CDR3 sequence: CSAMGTLNYEQYF. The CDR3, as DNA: TGCAGTGCTATGGGGACTCTAAACTACGAGCAGTACTTC.

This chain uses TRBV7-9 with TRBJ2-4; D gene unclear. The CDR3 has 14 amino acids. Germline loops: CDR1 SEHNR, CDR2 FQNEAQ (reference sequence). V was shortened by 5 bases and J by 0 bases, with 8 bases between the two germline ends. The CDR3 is CASSDDLAKNIQYF. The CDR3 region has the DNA TGTGCCAGCAGCGACGACCTAGCCAAAAACATTCAGTACTTC.

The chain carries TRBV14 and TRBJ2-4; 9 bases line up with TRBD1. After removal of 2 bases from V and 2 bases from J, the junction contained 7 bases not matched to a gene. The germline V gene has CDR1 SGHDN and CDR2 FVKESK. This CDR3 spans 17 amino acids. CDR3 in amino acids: CASSQIAGTGTKNIQYF. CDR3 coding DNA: TGTGCCAGCAGCCAAATCGCCGGGACAGGGACCAAAAACATTCAGTACTTC.

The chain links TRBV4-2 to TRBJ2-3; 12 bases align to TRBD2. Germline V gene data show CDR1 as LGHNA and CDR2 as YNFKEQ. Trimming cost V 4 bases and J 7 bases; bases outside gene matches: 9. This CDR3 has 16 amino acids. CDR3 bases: TGTGCCAGCAGCCGGACTAGCGGGGAGATAGGACATACGCAGTATTTT. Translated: CASSRTSGEIGHTQYF.

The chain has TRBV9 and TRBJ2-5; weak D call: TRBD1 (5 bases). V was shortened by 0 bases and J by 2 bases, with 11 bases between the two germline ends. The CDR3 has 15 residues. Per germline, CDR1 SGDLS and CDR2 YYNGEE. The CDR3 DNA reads TGTGCCAGCAGCGTAGCTTCCGCAGGGCAAGAGACCCAGTACTTC. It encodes CASSVASAGQETQYF.

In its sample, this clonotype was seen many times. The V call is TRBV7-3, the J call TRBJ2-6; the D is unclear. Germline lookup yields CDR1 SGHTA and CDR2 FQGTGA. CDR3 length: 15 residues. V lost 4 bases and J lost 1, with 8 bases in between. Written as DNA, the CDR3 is TGTGCCAGCAGCTCGAGTAGTTCTGGGGCCAACGTCCTGACTTTC. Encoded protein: CASSSSSSGANVLTF. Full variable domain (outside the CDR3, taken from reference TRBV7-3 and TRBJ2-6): GAGVSQTPSNKVTEKGKYVELRCDPISGHTALYWYRQSLGQGPEFLIYFQGTGAADDSGLPNDRFFAVRPEGSVSTLKIQRTERGDSAVYLCASSSSSSGANVLTFGAGSRLTVL.

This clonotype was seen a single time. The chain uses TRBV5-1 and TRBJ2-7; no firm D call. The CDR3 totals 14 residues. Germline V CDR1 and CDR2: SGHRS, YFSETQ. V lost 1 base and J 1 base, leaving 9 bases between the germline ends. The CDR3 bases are TGCGCCAGCAGCTTGTACGCCACTTCCTACGAGCAGTACTTC. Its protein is CASSLYATSYEQYF.

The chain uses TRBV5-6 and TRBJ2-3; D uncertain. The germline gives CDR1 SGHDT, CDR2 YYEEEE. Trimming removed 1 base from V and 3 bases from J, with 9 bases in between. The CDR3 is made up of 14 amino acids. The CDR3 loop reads CASSLLSRTDTQYF. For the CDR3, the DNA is TGTGCCAGCAGCTTGTTGAGCAGAACAGATACGCAGTATTTT.

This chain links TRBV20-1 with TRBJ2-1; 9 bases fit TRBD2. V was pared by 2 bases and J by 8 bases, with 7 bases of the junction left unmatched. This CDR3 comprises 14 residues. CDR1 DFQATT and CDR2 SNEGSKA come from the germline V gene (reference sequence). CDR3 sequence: CSARQGGRVDEQFF. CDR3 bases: TGCAGTGCTAGACAGGGCGGGAGGGTAGATGAGCAGTTCTTC.

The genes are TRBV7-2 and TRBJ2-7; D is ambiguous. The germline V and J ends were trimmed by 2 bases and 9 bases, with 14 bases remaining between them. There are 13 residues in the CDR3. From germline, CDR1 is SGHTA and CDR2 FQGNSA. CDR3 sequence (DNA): TGTGCCAGCAGCTTAAATCCCCAGAGAGGGCAGTACTTC. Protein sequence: CASSLNPQRGQYF.

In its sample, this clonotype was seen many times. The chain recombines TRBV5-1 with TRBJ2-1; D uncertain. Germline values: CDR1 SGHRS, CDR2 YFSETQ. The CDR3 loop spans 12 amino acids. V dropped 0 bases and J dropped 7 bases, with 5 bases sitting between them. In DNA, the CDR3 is TGCGCCAGCAGCTTGGAACGTAATGAGCAGTTCTTC. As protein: CASSLERNEQFF.

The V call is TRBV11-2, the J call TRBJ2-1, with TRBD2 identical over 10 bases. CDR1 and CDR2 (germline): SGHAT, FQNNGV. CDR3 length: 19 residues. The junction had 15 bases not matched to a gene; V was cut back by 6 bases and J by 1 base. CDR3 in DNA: TGTGCCAGCAGTAATAGCGGGGGGCTCCGTTCAACGTCCTACAATGAGCAGTTCTTC. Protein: CASSNSGGLRSTSYNEQFF. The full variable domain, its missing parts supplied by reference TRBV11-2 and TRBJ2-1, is EAGVAQSPRYKIIEKRQSVAFWCNPISGHATLYWYQQILGQGPKLLIQFQNNGVVDDSQLPKDRFSAERLKGVDSTLKIQPAKLEDSAVYLCASSNSGGLRSTSYNEQFFGPGTRLTVL.

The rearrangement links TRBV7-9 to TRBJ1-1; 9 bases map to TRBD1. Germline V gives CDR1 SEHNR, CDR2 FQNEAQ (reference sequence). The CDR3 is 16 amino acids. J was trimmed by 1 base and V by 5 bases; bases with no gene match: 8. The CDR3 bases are TGTGCCAGCAGCGTGAGGACAGGGGCTAAGAACACTGAAGCTTTCTTT. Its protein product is CASSVRTGAKNTEAFF.